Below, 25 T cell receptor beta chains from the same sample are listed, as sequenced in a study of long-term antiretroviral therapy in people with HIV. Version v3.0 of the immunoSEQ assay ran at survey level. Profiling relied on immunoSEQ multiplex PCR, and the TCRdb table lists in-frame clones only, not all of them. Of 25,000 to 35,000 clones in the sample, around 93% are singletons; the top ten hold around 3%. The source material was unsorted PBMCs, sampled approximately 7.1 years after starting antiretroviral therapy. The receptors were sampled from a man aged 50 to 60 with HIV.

CDR3 sequence (DNA): TGTGCCAGCAGTGAAACGGCGGGGTCCCGCCTCGAGCAGTACTTC. Protein product: CASSETAGSRLEQYF. The chain recombines TRBV27 with TRBJ2-7; the D gene is possibly TRBD2 (6 bases). Germline V gene lookup returns CDR1 MNHEY and CDR2 SMNVEV (reference sequence). V gave up 5 bases and J gave up 6 bases, with 20 bases separating them. The CDR3 extends over 15 amino acids.

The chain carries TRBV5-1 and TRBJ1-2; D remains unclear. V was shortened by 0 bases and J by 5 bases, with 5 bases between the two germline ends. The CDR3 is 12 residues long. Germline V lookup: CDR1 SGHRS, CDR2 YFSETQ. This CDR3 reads CASSLGGYGYTF. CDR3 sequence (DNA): TGCGCCAGCAGCTTGGGCGGGTATGGCTACACCTTC.

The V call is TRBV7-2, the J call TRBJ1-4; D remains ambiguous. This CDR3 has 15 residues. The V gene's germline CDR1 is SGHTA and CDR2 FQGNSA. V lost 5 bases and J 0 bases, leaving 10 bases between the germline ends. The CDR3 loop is CASSDDGATNEKLFF. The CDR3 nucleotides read TGTGCCAGCAGCGACGACGGTGCAACTAATGAAAAACTGTTTTTT.

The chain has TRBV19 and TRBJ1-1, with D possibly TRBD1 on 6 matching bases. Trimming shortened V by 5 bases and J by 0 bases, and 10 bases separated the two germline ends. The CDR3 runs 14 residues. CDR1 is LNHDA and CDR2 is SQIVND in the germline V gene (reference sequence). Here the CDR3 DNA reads TGTGCCAGTAGTGTGGGACAAGTGAACACTGAAGCTTTCTTT. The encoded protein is CASSVGQVNTEAFF.

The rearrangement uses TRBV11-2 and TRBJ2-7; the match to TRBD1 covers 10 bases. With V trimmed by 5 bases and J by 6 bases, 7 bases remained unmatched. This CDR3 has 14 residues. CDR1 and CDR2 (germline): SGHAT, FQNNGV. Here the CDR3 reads CASSTGTGVGEQYF. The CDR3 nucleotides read TGTGCCAGCAGCACCGGGACAGGGGTGGGCGAGCAGTACTTC.

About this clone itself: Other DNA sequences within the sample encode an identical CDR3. The CDR3 is CASSSGPNSGNTIYF. The DNA of the CDR3 is TGTGCCAGCAGCTCGGGACCGAACTCTGGAAACACCATATATTTT. The gene calls are TRBV7-2 and TRBJ1-3; perhaps TRBD1 as D (5 bases). Germline loops: CDR1 SGHTA, CDR2 FQGNSA. The CDR3 is 15 amino acids. Trimming stripped 4 bases from V and 0 bases from J, with 10 bases between.

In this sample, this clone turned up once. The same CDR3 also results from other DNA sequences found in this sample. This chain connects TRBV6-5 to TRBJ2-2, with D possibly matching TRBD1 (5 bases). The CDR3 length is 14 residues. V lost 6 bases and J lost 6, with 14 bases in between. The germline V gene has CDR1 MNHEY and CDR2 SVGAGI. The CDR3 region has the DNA TGTGCCAGCAGGCCCCGGACATCAGCCGGGGAGCTGTTTTTT. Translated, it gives CASRPRTSAGELFF.

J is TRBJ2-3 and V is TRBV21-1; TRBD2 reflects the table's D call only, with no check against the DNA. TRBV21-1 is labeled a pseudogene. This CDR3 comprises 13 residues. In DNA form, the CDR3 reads TGTGCCCGGGAGGGACTAAACACAGATACGCAGTATTTT. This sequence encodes CAREGLNTDTQYF.

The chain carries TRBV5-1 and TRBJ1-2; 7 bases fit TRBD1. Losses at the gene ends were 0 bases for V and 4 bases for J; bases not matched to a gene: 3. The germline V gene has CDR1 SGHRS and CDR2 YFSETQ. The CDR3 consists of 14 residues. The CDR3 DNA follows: TGCGCCAGCAGCTTGGCCCGGGACAGCTATGGCTACACCTTC. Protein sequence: CASSLARDSYGYTF. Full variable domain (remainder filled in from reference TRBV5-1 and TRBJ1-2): KAGVTQTPRYLIKTRGQQVTLSCSPISGHRSVSWYQQTPGQGLQFLFEYFSETQRNKGNFPGRFSGRQFSNSRSEMNVSTLELGDSALYLCASSLARDSYGYTFGSGTRLTVV.

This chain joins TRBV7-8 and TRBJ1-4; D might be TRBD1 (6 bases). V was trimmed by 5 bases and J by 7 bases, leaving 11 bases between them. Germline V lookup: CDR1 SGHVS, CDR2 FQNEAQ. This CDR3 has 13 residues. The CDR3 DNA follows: TGTGCCAGCAGCCCGGGACAACTTGAAAAACTGTTTTTT. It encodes CASSPGQLEKLFF.

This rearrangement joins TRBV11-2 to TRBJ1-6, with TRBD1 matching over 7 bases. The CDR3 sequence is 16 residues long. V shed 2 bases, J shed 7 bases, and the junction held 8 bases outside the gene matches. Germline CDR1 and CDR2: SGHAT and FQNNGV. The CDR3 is CASSLPTQGLNSPLHF. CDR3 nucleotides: TGTGCCAGCAGCTTACCGACACAGGGGTTGAATTCACCCCTCCACTTT.

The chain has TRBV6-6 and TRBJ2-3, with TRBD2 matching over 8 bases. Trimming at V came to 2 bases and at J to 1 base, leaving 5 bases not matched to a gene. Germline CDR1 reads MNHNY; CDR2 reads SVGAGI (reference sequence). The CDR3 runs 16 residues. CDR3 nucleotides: TGTGCCAGCAGTTACCGACGGGGGGGAGGCACAGATACGCAGTATTTT. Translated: CASSYRRGGGTDTQYF.

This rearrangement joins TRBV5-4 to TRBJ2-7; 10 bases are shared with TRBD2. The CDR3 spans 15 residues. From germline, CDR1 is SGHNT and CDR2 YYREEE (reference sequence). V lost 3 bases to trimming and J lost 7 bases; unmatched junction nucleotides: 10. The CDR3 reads CASSSDLAGVGEQYF. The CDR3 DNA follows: TGTGCCAGCAGCTCCGATCTAGCGGGGGTAGGGGAGCAGTACTTC. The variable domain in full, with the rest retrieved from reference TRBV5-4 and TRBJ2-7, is ETGVTQSPTHLIKTRGQQVTLRCSSQSGHNTVSWYQQALGQGPQFIFQYYREEENGRGNFPPRFSGLQFPNYSSELNVNALELDDSALYLCASSSDLAGVGEQYFGPGTRLTVT.

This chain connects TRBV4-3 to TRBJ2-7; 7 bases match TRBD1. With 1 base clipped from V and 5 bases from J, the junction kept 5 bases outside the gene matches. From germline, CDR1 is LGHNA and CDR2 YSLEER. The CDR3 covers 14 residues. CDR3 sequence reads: CASSQGRGQDEQYF. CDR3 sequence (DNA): TGCGCCAGCAGCCAAGGAAGGGGGCAGGACGAGCAGTACTTC.

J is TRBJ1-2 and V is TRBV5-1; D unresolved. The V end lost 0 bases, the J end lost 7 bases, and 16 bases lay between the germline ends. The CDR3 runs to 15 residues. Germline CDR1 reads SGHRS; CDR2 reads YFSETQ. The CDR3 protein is CASSLDGVTVFGYTF. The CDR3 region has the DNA TGCGCCAGCAGCTTGGATGGGGTGACGGTGTTTGGCTACACCTTC.

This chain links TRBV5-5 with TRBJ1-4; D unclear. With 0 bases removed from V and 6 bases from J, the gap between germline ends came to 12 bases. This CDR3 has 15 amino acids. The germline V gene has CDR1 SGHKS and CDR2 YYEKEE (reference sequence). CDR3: CASSLARAGDEKLFF. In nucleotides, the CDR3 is TGTGCCAGCAGCTTGGCTAGGGCTGGGGATGAAAAACTGTTTTTT.

CDR3 DNA: TGTGCCAGCAGCTCCGGACAGAACCTCTATAATTCACCCCTCCACTTT. Its protein is CASSSGQNLYNSPLHF. V gene TRBV7-9 combines with J gene TRBJ1-6, with TRBD1 as a possible D gene (6 bases). This CDR3 region has 16 residues. Germline V gives CDR1 SEHNR, CDR2 FQNEAQ (reference sequence). Trimming removed 4 bases from V and 3 bases from J, with 13 bases in between.

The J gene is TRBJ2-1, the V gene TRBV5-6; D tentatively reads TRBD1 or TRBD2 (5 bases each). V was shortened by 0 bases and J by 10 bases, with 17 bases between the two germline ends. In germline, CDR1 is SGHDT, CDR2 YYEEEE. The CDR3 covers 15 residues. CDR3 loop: CASSLGDGRYREQFF. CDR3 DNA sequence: TGTGCCAGCAGCTTGGGGGACGGACGCTATCGGGAGCAGTTCTTC. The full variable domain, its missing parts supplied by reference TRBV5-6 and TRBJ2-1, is DAGVTQSPTHLIKTRGQQVTLRCSPKSGHDTVSWYQQALGQGPQFIFQYYEEEERQRGNFPDRFSGHQFPNYSSELNVNALLLGDSALYLCASSLGDGRYREQFFGPGTRLTVL.

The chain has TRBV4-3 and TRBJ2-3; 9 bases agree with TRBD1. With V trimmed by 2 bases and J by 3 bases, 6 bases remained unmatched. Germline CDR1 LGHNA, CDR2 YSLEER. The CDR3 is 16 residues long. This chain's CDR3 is CASSQNPGQGTDTQYF. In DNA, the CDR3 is TGCGCCAGCAGCCAAAATCCGGGACAGGGAACAGATACGCAGTATTTT.

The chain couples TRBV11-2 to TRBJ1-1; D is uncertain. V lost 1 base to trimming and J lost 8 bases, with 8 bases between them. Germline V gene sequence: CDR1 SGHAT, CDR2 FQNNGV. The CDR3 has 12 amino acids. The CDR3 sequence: CASSLARLEAFF. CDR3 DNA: TGTGCCAGCAGCTTAGCTAGACTGGAAGCTTTCTTT.

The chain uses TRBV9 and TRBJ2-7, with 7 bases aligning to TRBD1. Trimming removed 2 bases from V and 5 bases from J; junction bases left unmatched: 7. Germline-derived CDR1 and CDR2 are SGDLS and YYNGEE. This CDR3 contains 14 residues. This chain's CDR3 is CASSVAGTDDEQYF. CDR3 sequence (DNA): TGTGCCAGCAGCGTTGCCGGGACAGACGACGAGCAGTACTTC.

The CDR3 protein is CASSLSSNTEAFF. Written as DNA, the CDR3 is TGTGCCAGCAGCTTGAGCTCGAACACTGAAGCTTTCTTT. V gene TRBV5-4 combines with J gene TRBJ1-1, with D unclear. Germline lookup yields CDR1 SGHNT and CDR2 YYREEE (reference sequence). The CDR3 sequence is 13 residues long. Trimming cost V 1 base and J 1 base, with 5 bases left between them.

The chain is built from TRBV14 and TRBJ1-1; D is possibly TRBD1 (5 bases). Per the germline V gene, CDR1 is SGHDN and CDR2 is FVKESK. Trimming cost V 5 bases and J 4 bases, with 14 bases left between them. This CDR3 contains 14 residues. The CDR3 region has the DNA TGTGCCAGCAGCGGGTGGGGGTCAGGCACTGAAGCTTTCTTT. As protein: CASSGWGSGTEAFF.

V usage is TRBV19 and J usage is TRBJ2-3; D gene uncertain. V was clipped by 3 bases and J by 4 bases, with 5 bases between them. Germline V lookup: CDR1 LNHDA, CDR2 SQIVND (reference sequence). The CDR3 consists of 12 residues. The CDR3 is CASSISADTQYF. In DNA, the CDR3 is TGTGCCAGTAGTATTTCTGCAGATACGCAGTATTTT.

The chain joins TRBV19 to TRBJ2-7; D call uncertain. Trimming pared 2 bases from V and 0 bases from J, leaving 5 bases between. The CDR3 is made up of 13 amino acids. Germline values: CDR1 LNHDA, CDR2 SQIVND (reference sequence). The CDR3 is CASSITISYEQYF. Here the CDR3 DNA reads TGTGCCAGTAGTATAACTATCTCCTACGAGCAGTACTTC.